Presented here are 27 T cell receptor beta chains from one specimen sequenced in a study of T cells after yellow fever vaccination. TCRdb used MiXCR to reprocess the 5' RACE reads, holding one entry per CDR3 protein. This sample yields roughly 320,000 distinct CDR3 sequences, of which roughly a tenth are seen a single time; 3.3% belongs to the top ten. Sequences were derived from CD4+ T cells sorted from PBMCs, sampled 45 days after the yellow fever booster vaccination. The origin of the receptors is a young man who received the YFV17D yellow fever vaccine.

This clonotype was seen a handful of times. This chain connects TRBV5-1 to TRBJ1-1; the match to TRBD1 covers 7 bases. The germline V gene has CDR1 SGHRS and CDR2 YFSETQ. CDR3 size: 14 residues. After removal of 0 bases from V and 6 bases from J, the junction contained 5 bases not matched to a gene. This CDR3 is CASSLGQGLAEAFF. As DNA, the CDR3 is TGCGCCAGCAGCTTGGGACAGGGTCTGGCTGAAGCTTTCTTT.

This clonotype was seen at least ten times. The CDR3 DNA reads TGTGCCAGCAGTCCAACTCCGGGGACTAGCACAGATACGCAGTATTTT. This gives the protein CASSPTPGTSTDTQYF. V usage is TRBV6-6 and J usage is TRBJ2-3, with a weak D call TRBD2 (6 bases). Looked up from germline, CDR1 is MNHNY and CDR2 is SVGAGI (reference sequence). The CDR3 contains 16 residues. V was trimmed by 5 bases and J by 0 bases, leaving 15 bases between them.

The DNA of the CDR3 is TGTGCCAGCAGCTTCCCCGGCCCGCGCGGCTATGGCTACACCTTC. This gives the protein CASSFPGPRGYGYTF. The chain uses TRBV7-9 and TRBJ1-2; D is undetermined. The V gene lost 3 bases and the J gene lost 4 bases, with 15 bases spanning the gap. Germline CDR1 is SEHNR and CDR2 is FQNEAQ (reference sequence). This CDR3 is 15 amino acids long. Full variable domain (missing parts from reference TRBV7-9 and TRBJ1-2): DTGVSQNPRHKITKRGQNVTFRCDPISEHNRLYWYRQTLGQGPEFLTYFQNEAQLEKSRLLSDRFSAERPKGSFSTLEIQRTEQGDSAMYLCASSFPGPRGYGYTFGSGTRLTVV.

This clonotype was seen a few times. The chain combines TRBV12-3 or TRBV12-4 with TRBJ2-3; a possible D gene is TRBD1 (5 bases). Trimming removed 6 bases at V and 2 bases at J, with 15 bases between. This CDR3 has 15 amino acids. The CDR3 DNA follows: TGTGCCAGCAGACGAGTCGGCAGGGACACAGATACGCAGTATTTT. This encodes CASRRVGRDTDTQYF.

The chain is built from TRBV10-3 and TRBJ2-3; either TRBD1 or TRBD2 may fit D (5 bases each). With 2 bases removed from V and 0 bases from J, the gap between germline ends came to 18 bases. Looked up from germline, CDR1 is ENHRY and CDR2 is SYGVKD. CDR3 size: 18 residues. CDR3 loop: CAISEPLGAGLSTDTQYF. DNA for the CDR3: TGTGCCATCAGTGAGCCGCTCGGGGCGGGTCTTAGCACAGATACGCAGTATTTT.

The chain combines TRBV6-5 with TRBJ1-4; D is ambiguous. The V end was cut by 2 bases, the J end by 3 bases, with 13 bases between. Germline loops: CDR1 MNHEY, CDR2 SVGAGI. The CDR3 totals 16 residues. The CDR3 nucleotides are TGTGCCAGCAGTTACGAAACAGCTAGGGCTAATGAAAAACTGTTTTTT. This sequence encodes CASSYETARANEKLFF.

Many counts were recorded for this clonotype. The CDR3 region is CASSLGDRETQYF. In nucleotides, the CDR3 is TGTGCCAGCAGCTTAGGCGATCGGGAGACCCAGTACTTC. The chain employs TRBV11-2 and TRBJ2-5, with D unresolved. The CDR3 is 13 residues long. Germline V gene lookup returns CDR1 SGHAT and CDR2 FQNNGV. Trimming took 1 base from V and 5 from J, leaving 8 bases between them.

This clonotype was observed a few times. This CDR3 reads CASSQTTGPTEAFF. As DNA, the CDR3 is TGTGCCAGCAGCCAGACGACAGGGCCGACTGAAGCTTTCTTT. The V call is TRBV3-1, the J call TRBJ1-1; 7 bases map to TRBD1. Germline assignment: CDR1 LGHDT and CDR2 YNNKEL (reference sequence). This CDR3 has 14 amino acids. The trim removed 3 bases at V and 5 bases at J, leaving 6 bases unmatched.

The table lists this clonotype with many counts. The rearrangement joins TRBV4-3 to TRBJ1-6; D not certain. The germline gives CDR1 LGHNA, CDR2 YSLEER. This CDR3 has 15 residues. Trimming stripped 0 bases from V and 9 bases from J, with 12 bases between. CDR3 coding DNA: TGCGCCAGCAGCCAAGACCTAAGGACCATTTCACCCCTCCACTTT. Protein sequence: CASSQDLRTISPLHF.

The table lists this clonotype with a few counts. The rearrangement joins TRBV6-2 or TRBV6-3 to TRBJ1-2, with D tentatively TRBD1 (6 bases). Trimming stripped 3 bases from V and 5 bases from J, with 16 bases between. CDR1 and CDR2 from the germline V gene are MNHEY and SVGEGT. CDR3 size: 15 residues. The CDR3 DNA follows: TGTGCCAGCAGTTATCCCCTGGACAGTGGGTATGGCTACACCTTC. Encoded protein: CASSYPLDSGYGYTF.

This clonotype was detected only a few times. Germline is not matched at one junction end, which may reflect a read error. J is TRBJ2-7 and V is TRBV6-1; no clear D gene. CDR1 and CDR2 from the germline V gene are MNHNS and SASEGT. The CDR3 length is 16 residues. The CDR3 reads CASSEEDQVLYYEQYF. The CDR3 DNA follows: TGTGCCAGCAGCGAAGAGGACCAGGTACTTTATTACGAGCAGTACTTC.

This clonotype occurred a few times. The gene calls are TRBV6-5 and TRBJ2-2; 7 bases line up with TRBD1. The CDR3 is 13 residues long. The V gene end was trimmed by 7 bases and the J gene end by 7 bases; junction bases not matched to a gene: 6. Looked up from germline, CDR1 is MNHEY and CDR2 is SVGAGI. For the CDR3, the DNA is TGTGCCAGCAAAAAGACAGGGATCGGGGAGCTGTTTTTT. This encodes CASKKTGIGELFF.

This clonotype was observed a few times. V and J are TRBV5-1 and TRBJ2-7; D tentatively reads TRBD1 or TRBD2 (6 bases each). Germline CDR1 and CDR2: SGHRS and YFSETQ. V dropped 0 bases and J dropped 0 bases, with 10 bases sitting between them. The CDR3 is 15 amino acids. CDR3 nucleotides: TGCGCCAGCAGCTTGGGTGGGGGGCCCTCCTACGAGCAGTACTTC. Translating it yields CASSLGGGPSYEQYF.

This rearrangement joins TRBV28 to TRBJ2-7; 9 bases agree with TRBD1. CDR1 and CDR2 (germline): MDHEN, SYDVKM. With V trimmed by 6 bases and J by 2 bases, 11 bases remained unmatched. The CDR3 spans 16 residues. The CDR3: CASSSTPGTGTYEQYV. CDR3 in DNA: TGTGCCAGCAGCTCCACTCCCGGGACAGGGACCTACGAGCAGTACGTC.

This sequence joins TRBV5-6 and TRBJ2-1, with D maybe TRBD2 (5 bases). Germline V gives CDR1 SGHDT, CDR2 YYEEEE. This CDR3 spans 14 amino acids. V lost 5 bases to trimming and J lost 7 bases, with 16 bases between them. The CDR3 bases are TGTGCCAGCAGAGAGGGCACGGAATTTAATGAGCAGTTCTTC. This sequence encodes CASREGTEFNEQFF.

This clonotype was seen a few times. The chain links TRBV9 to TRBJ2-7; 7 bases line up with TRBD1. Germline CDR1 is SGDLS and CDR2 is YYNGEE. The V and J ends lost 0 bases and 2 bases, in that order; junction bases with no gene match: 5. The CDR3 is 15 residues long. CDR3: CASSVGLGQPYEQYF. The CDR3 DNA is TGTGCCAGCAGCGTAGGGTTGGGACAGCCCTACGAGCAGTACTTC.

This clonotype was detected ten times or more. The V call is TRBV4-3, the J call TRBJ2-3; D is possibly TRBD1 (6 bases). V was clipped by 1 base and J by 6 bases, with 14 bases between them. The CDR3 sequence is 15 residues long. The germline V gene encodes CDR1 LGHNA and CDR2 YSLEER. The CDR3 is CASSQAGQGMDTQYF. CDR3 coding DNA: TGCGCCAGCAGCCAAGCTGGGCAGGGGATGGATACGCAGTATTTT.

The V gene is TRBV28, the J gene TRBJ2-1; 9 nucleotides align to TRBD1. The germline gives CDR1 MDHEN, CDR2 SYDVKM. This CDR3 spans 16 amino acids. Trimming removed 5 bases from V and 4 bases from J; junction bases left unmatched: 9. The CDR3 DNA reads TGTGCCAGCAGTGATCCGGGACAGGGACGGTACAATGAGCAGTTCTTC. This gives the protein CASSDPGQGRYNEQFF.

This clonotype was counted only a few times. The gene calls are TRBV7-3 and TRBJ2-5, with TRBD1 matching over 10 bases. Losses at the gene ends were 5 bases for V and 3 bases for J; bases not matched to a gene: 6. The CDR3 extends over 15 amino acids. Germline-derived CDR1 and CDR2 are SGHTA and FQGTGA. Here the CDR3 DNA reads TGTGCCAGCAGCCCGACAGGGGGCGAAAAAGAGACCCAGTACTTC. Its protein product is CASSPTGGEKETQYF.

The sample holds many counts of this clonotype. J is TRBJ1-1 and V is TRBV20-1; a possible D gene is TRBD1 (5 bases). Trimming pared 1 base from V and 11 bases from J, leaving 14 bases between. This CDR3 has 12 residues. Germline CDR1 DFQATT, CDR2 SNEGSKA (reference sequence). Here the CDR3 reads CSARVRTGRAFF. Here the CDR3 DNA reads TGCAGTGCTAGAGTGAGAACAGGTCGGGCTTTCTTT.

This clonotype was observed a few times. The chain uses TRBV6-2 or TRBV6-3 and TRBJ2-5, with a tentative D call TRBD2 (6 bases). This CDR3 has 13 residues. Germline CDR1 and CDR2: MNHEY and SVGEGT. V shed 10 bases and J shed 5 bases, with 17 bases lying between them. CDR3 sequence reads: CATNLPGVETQYF. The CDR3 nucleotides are TGTGCCACCAATCTTCCGGGGGTGGAGACCCAGTACTTC.

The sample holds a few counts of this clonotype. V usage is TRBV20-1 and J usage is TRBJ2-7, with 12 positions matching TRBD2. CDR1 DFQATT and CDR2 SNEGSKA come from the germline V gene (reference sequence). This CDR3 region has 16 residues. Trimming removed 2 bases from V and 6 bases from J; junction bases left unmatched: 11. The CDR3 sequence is CSARPSTSGGFGEQYF. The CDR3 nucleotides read TGCAGTGCTAGACCGTCCACTAGCGGGGGGTTCGGCGAGCAGTACTTC.

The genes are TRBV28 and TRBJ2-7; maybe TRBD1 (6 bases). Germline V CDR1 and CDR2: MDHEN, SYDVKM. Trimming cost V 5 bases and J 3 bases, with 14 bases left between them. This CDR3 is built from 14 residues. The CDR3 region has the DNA TGTGCCAGCAGTCCTTCCGGGACAAACTACGAGCAGTACGTC. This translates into CASSPSGTNYEQYV.

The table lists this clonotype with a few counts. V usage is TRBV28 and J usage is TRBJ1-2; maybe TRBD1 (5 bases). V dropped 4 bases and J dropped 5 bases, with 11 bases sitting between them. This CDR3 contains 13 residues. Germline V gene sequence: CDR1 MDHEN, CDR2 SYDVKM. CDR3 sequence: CASSSKQAYGYTF. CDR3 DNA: TGTGCCAGCAGTTCTAAACAGGCATATGGCTACACCTTC.

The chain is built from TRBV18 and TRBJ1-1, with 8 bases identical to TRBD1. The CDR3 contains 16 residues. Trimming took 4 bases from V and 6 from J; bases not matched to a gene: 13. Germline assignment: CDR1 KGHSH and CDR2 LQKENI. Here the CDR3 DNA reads TGTGCCAGCTCACTAGCAGGGGGCGGAGGGGCAGCTGAAGCTTTCTTT. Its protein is CASSLAGGGGAAEAFF.

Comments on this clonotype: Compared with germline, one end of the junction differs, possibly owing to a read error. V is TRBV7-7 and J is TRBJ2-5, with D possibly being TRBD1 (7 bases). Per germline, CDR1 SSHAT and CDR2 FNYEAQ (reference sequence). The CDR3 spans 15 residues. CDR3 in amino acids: CASSRRQGGQETQYF. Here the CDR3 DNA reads TGTGCTAGCAGCCGTAGACAGGGAGGTCAAGAGACCCAGTACTTC.

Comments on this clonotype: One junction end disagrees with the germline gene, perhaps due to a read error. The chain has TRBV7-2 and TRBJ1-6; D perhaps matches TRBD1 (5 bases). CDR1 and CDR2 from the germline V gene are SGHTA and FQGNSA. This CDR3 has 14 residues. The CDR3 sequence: CASSSQGWSSPLQF. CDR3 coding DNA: TGTGCCAGCAGCTCCCAGGGATGGAGTTCTCCCCTCCAATTT. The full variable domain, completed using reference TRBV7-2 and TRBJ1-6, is GAGVSQSPSNKVTEKGKDVELRCDPISGHTALYWYRQSLGQGLEFLIYFQGNSAPDKSGLPSDRFSAERTGGSVSTLTIQRTQQEDSAVYLCASSSQGWSSPLQFGNGTRLTVT.